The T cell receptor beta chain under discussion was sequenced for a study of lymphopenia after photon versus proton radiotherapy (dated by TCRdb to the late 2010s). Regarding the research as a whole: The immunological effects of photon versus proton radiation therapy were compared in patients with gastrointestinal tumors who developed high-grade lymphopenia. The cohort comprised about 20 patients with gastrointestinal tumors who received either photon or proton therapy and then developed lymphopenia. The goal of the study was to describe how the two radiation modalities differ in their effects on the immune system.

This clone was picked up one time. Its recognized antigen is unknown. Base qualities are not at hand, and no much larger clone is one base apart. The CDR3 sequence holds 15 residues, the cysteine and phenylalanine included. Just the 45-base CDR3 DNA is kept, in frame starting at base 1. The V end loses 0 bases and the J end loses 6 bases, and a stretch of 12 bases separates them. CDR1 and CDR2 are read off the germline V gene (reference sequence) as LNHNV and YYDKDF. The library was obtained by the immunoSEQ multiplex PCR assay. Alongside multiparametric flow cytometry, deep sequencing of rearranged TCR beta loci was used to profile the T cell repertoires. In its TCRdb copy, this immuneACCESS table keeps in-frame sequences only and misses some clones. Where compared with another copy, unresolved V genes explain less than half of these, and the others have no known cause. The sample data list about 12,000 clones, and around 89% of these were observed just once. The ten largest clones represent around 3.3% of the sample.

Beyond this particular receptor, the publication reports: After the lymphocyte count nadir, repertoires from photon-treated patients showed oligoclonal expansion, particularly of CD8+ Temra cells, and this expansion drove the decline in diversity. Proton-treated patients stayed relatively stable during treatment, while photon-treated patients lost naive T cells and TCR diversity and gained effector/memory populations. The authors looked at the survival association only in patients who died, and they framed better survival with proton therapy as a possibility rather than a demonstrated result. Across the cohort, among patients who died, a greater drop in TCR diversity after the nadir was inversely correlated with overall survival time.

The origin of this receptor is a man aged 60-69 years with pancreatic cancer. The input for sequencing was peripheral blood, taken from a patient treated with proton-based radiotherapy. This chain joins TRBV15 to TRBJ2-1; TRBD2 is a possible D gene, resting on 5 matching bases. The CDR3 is CATSRDLPSSNEQFF. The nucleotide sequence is TGTGCCACCAGCAGAGATCTTCCTAGCTCCAATGAGCAGTTCTTC.